The source of this T cell receptor beta chain is a study of T cell responses to AZD1222 COVID-19 vaccine. This clone has more than one count but fewer than ten. Here immunoSEQ multiplex PCR was the method, and the copy in TCRdb shows in-frame clones only, minus some. The sample includes roughly 140,000 clones, around nine tenths seen only once; the top ten take around 2.8%. The receptor comes from an adult in good health. The sequencing here drew on peripheral blood, taken on day 0 of MenACWY control vaccination.

The CDR3 loop is CASSIAGGANTEAFF. The CDR3 DNA sequence: TGTGCCAGTAGTATAGCAGGGGGGGCGAACACTGAAGCTTTCTTT. The rearrangement joins TRBV19 to TRBJ1-1, with 7 bases matching TRBD1. Germline lookup yields CDR1 LNHDA and CDR2 SQIVND (reference sequence). The CDR3 is 15 residues long. The junction had 3 bases not matched to a gene; V was cut back by 1 base and J by 1 base.